This T cell receptor beta chain was observed in a study of T cells expressing NK-cell markers. Study summary: HCMV seropositivity characterized most of the eight sequenced donors, and seronegativity one.

The CDR3 covers 16 residues. Per the germline V gene, CDR1 is SGHNT and CDR2 is YYREEE (reference sequence). Concerning this clonotype itself: What it recognizes is unknown.

TCRdb processed the 5' RACE reads again and assigns one entry to each CDR3 protein, with no DNA. The data show about 300,000 distinct CDR3 sequences, and the top ten clones hold 4.2%. Whole-study results and caveats: Four donors showed these clonotypes also leading the CD3+CD56-NKG2C+ fraction.

The origin of this receptor is a woman aged 18 to 75 in good health. The sample consisted of blood T cells: a sorted CD56 or NKG2C T cell subset, CD4+ or CD8+ T cells, or bulk PBMC T cells (not recorded which). V and J are TRBV5-4 and TRBJ1-4. CDR3 residues: CASSSGPKGTNEKLFF.